This T cell receptor (beta chain) was found in a study of identical twins. The germline CDR1 and CDR2 sequences are MNHEY and SMNVEV (reference sequence). The CDR3 extends over 13 amino acids. V lost 6 bases to trimming and J lost 2 bases, with 11 bases between them. cDNA carried unique molecular identifiers, and a universal primer site was added by template switching. TCRdb reprocessed the 5' RACE reads via MiXCR and lists one record per CDR3 protein. The table shows under 1 million distinct CDR3 sequences, with 10% to 15% occurring only once. Points from the study as a whole: Insertion counts were lower in abundant cord blood beta clonotypes, a trend that memory repertoires did not show. Twins shared out-of-frame alpha sequences with excess low generation probability. Invariant MAIT and iNKT cells may have partly biased zero-insertion analyses.

On this clonotype itself: The antigen is not known.

The same specimen was also included in a second study, on yellow fever vaccine responses in identical twins.

Sequencing used PBMCs. The genes are TRBV27 and TRBJ2-7, with D possibly called TRBD1 or TRBD2 (5 bases each). This receptor was identified in a woman aged 18-35 years in good health. The CDR3 DNA sequence: TGTGCCAGCAGCGCCGAGGGGCCCTACGAGCAGTACTTC. Its translation: CASSAEGPYEQYF.